This T cell receptor (beta chain) was captured by sequencing in a study of blood T cells in healthy people across ages. Primed by a sample-barcoded 5' primer and a J-beta primer mix, a second PCR proceeded for about 6 to 11 cycles. A 12-random-nucleotide template-switch adaptor tagged each cDNA molecule. TCRdb re-derived calls from the 5' RACE reads in MiXCR, one entry per CDR3 protein. The sample includes some 850,000 distinct CDR3 sequences, approximately 24% seen only once; the top ten take 3%. CDR3 length equals 15 residues. V shed 3 bases and J shed 0 bases, with 11 bases lying between them. These data also featured in a second study, about T cells of mothers and their children.

The chain links TRBV12-3 or TRBV12-4 to TRBJ1-2; D is unresolved. The TCR sequence derives from a boy aged 5-17 years in good health. Sequenced material: blood. The CDR3 loop is CASSLRELANYGYTF. In DNA, the CDR3 is TGTGCCAGCAGTTTGAGGGAACTAGCTAACTATGGCTACACCTTC.